The 15 T cell receptor beta chains given below trace back to one sample, sequenced in a study of glioma-infiltrating T cells after dendritic cell vaccination. Some clones are missing from TCRdb's copy, which holds only in-frame ones; the method was immunoSEQ multiplex PCR. The table includes tens of thousands of clones, about 90% detected once. This specimen was blood, taken before dendritic cell vaccination. These receptors all stem from a human donor with glioblastoma.

This clone was observed once. The chain links TRBV5-1 to TRBJ2-5, with 12 nucleotides matching TRBD2. The CDR3 is 17 amino acids. Trimming removed 0 bases from V and 4 bases from J; junction bases left unmatched: 7. Germline assignment: CDR1 SGHRS and CDR2 YFSETQ. Here the CDR3 reads CASSLGRLAGVTETQYF. In nucleotides, the CDR3 is TGCGCCAGCAGCTTGGGCCGACTAGCGGGAGTAACAGAGACCCAGTACTTC.

The chain recombines TRBV5-4 with TRBJ2-1, with 8 bases identical to TRBD2. The CDR3 is made up of 14 amino acids. CDR1 SGHNT and CDR2 YYREEE come from the germline V gene (reference sequence). The V gene end was trimmed by 4 bases and the J gene end by 4 bases; junction bases not matched to a gene: 4. The CDR3 nucleotides are TGTGCCAGCAGCCACACTAGCGGTTACAATGAGCAGTTCTTC. Translated, it gives CASSHTSGYNEQFF. Full variable domain (outside the CDR3, taken from reference TRBV5-4 and TRBJ2-1): ETGVTQSPTHLIKTRGQQVTLRCSSQSGHNTVSWYQQALGQGPQFIFQYYREEENGRGNFPPRFSGLQFPNYSSELNVNALELDDSALYLCASSHTSGYNEQFFGPGTRLTVL.

The CDR3: CASSSGLAGGSDTQYF. CDR3 sequence (DNA): TGTGCCAGCAGCTCCGGACTAGCGGGGGGATCAGATACGCAGTATTTT. The J gene is TRBJ2-3, the V gene TRBV7-9; 14 bases align to TRBD2. The CDR3 consists of 16 residues. Losses at the gene ends were 4 bases for V and 4 bases for J; bases not matched to a gene: 4. Germline V gene data show CDR1 as SEHNR and CDR2 as FQNEAQ (reference sequence).

The chain combines TRBV5-6 with TRBJ1-3, with no clear D. With 2 bases removed from V and 2 bases from J, the gap between germline ends came to 8 bases. The germline gives CDR1 SGHDT, CDR2 YYEEEE. The CDR3 extends over 14 amino acids. CDR3 nucleotide sequence: TGTGCCAGCAGCTTCCCCGCTACTGGAAACACCATATATTTT. Its translation is CASSFPATGNTIYF.

This clone was seen a handful of times. The rearrangement links TRBV11-2 to TRBJ2-5; 10 bases fit TRBD1. Germline CDR1 and CDR2: SGHAT and FQNNGV. This CDR3 is built from 15 residues. The V segment lost 7 bases and the J segment 1 base; nucleotides outside the gene matches: 6. The CDR3 spells CASTTGTGAQETQYF. CDR3 coding DNA: TGTGCCAGCACCACCGGGACAGGGGCCCAAGAGACCCAGTACTTC.

The V call is TRBV6-4, the J call TRBJ2-1; 14 positions agree with TRBD2. V was clipped by 0 bases and J by 3 bases; unmatched bases: 1. Germline V CDR1 and CDR2: MRHNA, SNTAGT. The CDR3 has 17 amino acids. The CDR3 here is CASSDSTSGGDYNEQFF. The CDR3 nucleotides read TGTGCCAGCAGTGACTCGACTAGCGGGGGGGACTACAATGAGCAGTTCTTC.

For this clone: A junction boundary mismatches the germline segment, possibly from a read error. The rearrangement links TRBV10-1 to TRBJ1-5; D unresolved. The germline CDR1 and CDR2 sequences are WNHNN and SYGVQD (reference sequence). This CDR3 comprises 15 residues. This CDR3 is CASRAAGASHQPQHF. In DNA form, the CDR3 reads TGCGCCAGCAGGGCGGCCGGAGCTAGCCATCAGCCCCAGCATTTT.

The J gene is TRBJ2-1, the V gene TRBV7-6; D gene uncertain. With 0 bases removed from V and 4 bases from J, the gap between germline ends came to 7 bases. The germline CDR1 and CDR2 sequences are SGHVS and FNYEAQ. The CDR3 totals 14 residues. For the CDR3, the DNA is TGTGCCAGCAGCTTAGCGCGTCCATACAATGAGCAGTTCTTC. Translating gives CASSLARPYNEQFF. The full variable domain, with the rest looked up from reference TRBV7-6 and TRBJ2-1, is GAGVSQSPRYKVTKRGQDVALRCDPISGHVSLYWYRQALGQGPEFLTYFNYEAQQDKSGLPNDRFSAERPEGSISTLTIQRTEQRDSAMYRCASSLARPYNEQFFGPGTRLTVL.

A few counts support this clone. The chain recombines TRBV7-8 with TRBJ2-5; TRBD2 is a possible D gene (7 bases). V dropped 5 bases and J dropped 4 bases, with 23 bases sitting between them. The CDR3 runs to 17 residues. Germline CDR1 and CDR2: SGHVS and FQNEAQ. The CDR3 here is CASSPLGGGSGGETQYF. In nucleotides, the CDR3 is TGTGCCAGCAGCCCCCTTGGGGGCGGGAGTGGGGGAGAGACCCAGTACTTC.

In nucleotides, the CDR3 is TGTGCCAGCAGTGCTACAGTGGATCAGCCCCAGCATTTT. Translated: CASSATVDQPQHF. V and J are TRBV6-1 and TRBJ1-5, with no clear D. V was trimmed by 4 bases and J by 5 bases, leaving 9 bases between them. Germline V gives CDR1 MNHNS, CDR2 SASEGT. The CDR3 sequence is 13 residues long.

The chain carries TRBV11-2 and TRBJ2-7; maybe TRBD2 (5 bases). Trimming took 0 bases from V and 2 from J, leaving 11 bases between them. Germline loops: CDR1 SGHAT, CDR2 FQNNGV. The CDR3 has 15 amino acids. CDR3 bases: TGTGCCAGCAGCTTAGACCCGGGGTCAACCTACGAGCAGTACTTC. Translation gives CASSLDPGSTYEQYF.

The gene calls are TRBV7-3 and TRBJ2-1; 11 bases align to TRBD2. The germline V gene has CDR1 SGHTA and CDR2 FQGTGA. Trimming at V came to 3 bases and at J to 1 base, leaving 5 bases not matched to a gene. The CDR3 is 17 amino acids. DNA for the CDR3: TGTGCCAGCAGCTTTAGCGGGGGGGCAGAGTCCTACAATGAGCAGTTCTTC. Its translation: CASSFSGGAESYNEQFF. Supplemented by reference TRBV7-3 and TRBJ2-1, the full variable domain reads GAGVSQTPSNKVTEKGKYVELRCDPISGHTALYWYRQSLGQGPEFLIYFQGTGAADDSGLPNDRFFAVRPEGSVSTLKIQRTERGDSAVYLCASSFSGGAESYNEQFFGPGTRLTVL.

This chain connects TRBV14 to TRBJ2-6, with 11 bases fitting TRBD1. This CDR3 is built from 18 residues. Germline trimming cut 10 bases from V and 4 bases from J; bases unmatched to any gene: 15. CDR1 and CDR2 (germline): SGHDN, FVKESK. The CDR3 spells CATPVIGQGASGANVLTF. The CDR3, as DNA: TGTGCCACTCCCGTAATCGGACAGGGGGCGTCCGGGGCCAACGTCCTGACTTTC.

The CDR3: CASSWDRGGTEAFF. DNA for the CDR3: TGTGCCAGCAGCTGGGACAGGGGTGGGACTGAAGCTTTCTTT. The chain employs TRBV5-4 and TRBJ1-1; the match to TRBD1 covers 10 bases. This CDR3 contains 14 residues. J was trimmed by 5 bases and V by 3 bases; bases with no gene match: 4. Germline V gives CDR1 SGHNT, CDR2 YYREEE (reference sequence).

This clone was picked up a small number of times. V is TRBV10-2 and J is TRBJ1-6, with TRBD1 matching over 7 bases. Germline V gives CDR1 WSHSY, CDR2 SAAADI. The CDR3 contains 16 residues. V trimming: 0 bases; J trimming: 9 bases; junction bases outside the gene matches: 8. The CDR3, as DNA: TGCGCCAGCAGTGAGTCGAATGACAGGGTGGGTTCACCCCTCCACTTT. This sequence encodes CASSESNDRVGSPLHF.